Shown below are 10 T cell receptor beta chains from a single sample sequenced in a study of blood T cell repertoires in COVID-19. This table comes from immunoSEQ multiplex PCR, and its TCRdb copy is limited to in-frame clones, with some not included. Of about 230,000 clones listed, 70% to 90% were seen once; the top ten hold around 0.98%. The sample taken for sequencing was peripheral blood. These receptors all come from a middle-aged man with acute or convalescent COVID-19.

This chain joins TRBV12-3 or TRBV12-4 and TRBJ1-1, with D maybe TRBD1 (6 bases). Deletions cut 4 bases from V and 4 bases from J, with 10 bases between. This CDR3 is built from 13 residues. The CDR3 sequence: CASSSTGGTEAFF. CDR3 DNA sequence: TGTGCCAGCAGTTCGACAGGCGGCACTGAAGCTTTCTTT.

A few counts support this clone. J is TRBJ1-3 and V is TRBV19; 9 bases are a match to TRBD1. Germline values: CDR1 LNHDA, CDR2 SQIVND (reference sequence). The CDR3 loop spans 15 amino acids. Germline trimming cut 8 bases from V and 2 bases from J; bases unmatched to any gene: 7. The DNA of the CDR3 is TGTGCCAGTTTCCCGACAGGGGGAACTGGAAACACCATATATTTT. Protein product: CASFPTGGTGNTIYF.

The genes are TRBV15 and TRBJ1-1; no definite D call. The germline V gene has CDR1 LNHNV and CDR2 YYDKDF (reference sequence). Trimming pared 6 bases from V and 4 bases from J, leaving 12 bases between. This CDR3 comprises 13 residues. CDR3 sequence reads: CATSSPLSTEAFF. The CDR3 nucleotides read TGTGCCACCAGTAGTCCGTTGAGCACTGAAGCTTTCTTT.

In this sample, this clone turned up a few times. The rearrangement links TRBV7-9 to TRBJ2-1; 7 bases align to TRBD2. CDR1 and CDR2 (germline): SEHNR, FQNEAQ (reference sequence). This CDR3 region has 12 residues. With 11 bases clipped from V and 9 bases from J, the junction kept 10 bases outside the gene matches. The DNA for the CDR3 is TGTGCCTCCCAGCTTAGGGAGGGTGAGCAGTTCTTC. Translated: CASQLREGEQFF.

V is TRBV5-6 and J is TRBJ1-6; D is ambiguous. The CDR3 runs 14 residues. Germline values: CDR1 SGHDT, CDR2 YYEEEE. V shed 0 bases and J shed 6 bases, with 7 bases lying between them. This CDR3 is CASSLEVRNSPLHF. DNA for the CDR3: TGTGCCAGCAGCTTGGAAGTGCGTAATTCACCCCTCCACTTT.

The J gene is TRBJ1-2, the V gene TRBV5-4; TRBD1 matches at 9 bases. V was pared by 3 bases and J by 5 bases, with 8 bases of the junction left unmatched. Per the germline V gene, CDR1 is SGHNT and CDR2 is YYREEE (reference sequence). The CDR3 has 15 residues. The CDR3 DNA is TGTGCCAGCAGCTCGAGACAGGGGGTTTGGTATGGCTACACCTTC. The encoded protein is CASSSRQGVWYGYTF.

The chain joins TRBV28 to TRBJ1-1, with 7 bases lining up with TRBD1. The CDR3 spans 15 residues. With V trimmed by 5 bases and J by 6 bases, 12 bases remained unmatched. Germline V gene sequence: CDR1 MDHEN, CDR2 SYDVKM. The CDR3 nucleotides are TGTGCCAGCAGTATATTTCGTGGGCAGGGGGCTGAAGCTTTCTTT. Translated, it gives CASSIFRGQGAEAFF.

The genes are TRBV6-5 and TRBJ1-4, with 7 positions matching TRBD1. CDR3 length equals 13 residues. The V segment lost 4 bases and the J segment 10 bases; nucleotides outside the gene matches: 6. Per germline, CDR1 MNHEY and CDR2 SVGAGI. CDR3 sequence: CASSLRQGRKLFF. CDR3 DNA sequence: TGTGCCAGCAGTTTAAGACAGGGAAGAAAACTGTTTTTT.

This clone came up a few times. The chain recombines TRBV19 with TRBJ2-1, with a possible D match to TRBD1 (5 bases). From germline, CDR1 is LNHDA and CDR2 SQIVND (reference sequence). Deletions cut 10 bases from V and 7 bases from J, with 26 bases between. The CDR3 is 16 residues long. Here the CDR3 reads CATQTQALVGRNEQFF. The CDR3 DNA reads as TGTGCCACCCAAACACAGGCGTTGGTTGGTAGGAATGAGCAGTTCTTC.

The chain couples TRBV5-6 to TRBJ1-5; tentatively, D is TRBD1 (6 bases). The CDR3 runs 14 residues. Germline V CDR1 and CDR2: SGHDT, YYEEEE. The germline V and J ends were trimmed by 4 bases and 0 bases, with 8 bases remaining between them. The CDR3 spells CASSQGRSNQPQHF. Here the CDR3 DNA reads TGTGCCAGCAGCCAGGGGCGTAGCAATCAGCCCCAGCATTTT.